This T cell receptor beta chain was recovered during a study of regulatory T cells in long-lasting Graves disease. Time point indicated: newly diagnosed GD, antithyroid drugs for less than 3 months. PBMCs provided the RNA from which the TCR library was made. It was an endocrinology department in Xi'an, China, that provided the patients. The V segment lost 6 bases and the J segment 1 base; nucleotides outside the gene matches: 5. Germline CDR1 is MNHNS and CDR2 is SASEGT. This CDR3 has 15 residues. According to the study, TCR beta libraries were built with iRepertoire HTBI primers and CDR3-region Arm-PCR. Each CDR3 protein gets one entry after TCRdb re-called the multiplex PCR reads with MiXCR. Among 550,000 to 600,000 distinct CDR3 sequences listed, roughly a sixth were seen once. These sequences were also reported in another study, on T cells in Graves' hyperthyroidism and ophthalmopathy. In that study: The primer set for the first-round RT-PCR of the TCR CDR3 was HTBI.

V gene TRBV6-1 combines with J gene TRBJ2-7, with TRBD2 identical over 11 bases. The specimen was peripheral blood mononuclear cells (PBMCs), collected at new diagnosis, from a patient treated with antithyroid drugs. This receptor was obtained from a young man with Graves disease. CDR3 DNA sequence: TGTGCCAGCAGAGTTGGGACTAGCGGATCCTACGAGCAGTACTTC. It yields the protein CASRVGTSGSYEQYF.